The 22 T cell receptor beta chains in this list originate from one sample, sequenced in a study of T cells in narcolepsy. This table comes from immunoSEQ multiplex PCR, and its TCRdb copy is limited to in-frame clones, with some not included. The sample has tens of thousands of clones, about 84% seen once. The source material was CD45RA- memory CD4+ T cells from PBMCs. The receptors here all came from a human donor with narcolepsy.

This chain connects TRBV10-3 to TRBJ2-3; tentatively, D is TRBD2 (6 bases). CDR1 is ENHRY, CDR2 SYGVKD, per germline. CDR3 length: 16 amino acids. V was shortened by 9 bases and J by 6 bases, with 25 bases between the two germline ends. This CDR3 is CAIRPGGGLPEDTQYF. The DNA for the CDR3 is TGTGCCATAAGACCCGGTGGAGGACTACCAGAGGATACGCAGTATTTT.

This clone has only one observation. The CDR3 loop is CAWSLPGTGVSPLHF. The CDR3 DNA sequence: TGTGCCTGGAGTCTCCCAGGGACAGGGGTTTCACCCCTCCACTTT. This chain joins TRBV30 and TRBJ1-6; 10 bases map to TRBD1. The V gene's germline CDR1 is GTSNPN and CDR2 SVGIG (reference sequence). Losses at the gene ends were 2 bases for V and 9 bases for J; bases not matched to a gene: 7. The CDR3 sequence is 15 residues long.

The chain has TRBV5-1 and TRBJ2-7; 8 bases are a match to TRBD1. This CDR3 is built from 14 residues. Losses at the gene ends were 0 bases for V and 3 bases for J; bases not matched to a gene: 2. Germline CDR1 is SGHRS and CDR2 is YFSETQ. CDR3 DNA: TGCGCCAGCAGCTTGGGACAGGGGTTCTACGAGCAGTACTTC. Its translation: CASSLGQGFYEQYF.

To note about this clone: This CDR3 is also generated by other DNA sequences in the sample. This chain links TRBV11-3 with TRBJ2-5; TRBD2 is a possible D gene (5 bases). Trimming cost V 3 bases and J 0 bases, with 11 bases left between them. Germline CDR1 reads SGHNT; CDR2 reads YENEEA. This CDR3 has 15 amino acids. CDR3 region: CASSFGAEYQETQYF. In nucleotides, the CDR3 is TGTGCCAGCAGCTTTGGAGCGGAGTACCAAGAGACCCAGTACTTC. Looking up the rest from reference TRBV11-3 and TRBJ2-5 gives the full variable domain: EAGVVQSPRYKIIEKKQPVAFWCNPISGHNTLYWYLQNLGQGPELLIRYENEEAVDDSQLPKDRFSAERLKGVDSTLKIQPAELGDSAVYLCASSFGAEYQETQYFGPGTRLLVL.

The sample holds a few counts of this clone. The chain recombines TRBV19 with TRBJ1-1, with a tentative D call TRBD1 (6 bases). This CDR3 spans 14 amino acids. V was trimmed by 6 bases and J by 0 bases, leaving 11 bases between them. From germline, CDR1 is LNHDA and CDR2 SQIVND (reference sequence). The DNA of the CDR3 is TGTGCCAGTAGATGGACAGATATGAACACTGAAGCTTTCTTT. Its protein product is CASRWTDMNTEAFF. Supplemented by reference TRBV19 and TRBJ1-1, the full variable domain reads DGGITQSPKYLFRKEGQNVTLSCEQNLNHDAMYWYRQDPGQGLRLIYYSQIVNDFQKGDIAEGYSVSREKKESFPLTVTSAQKNPTAFYLCASRWTDMNTEAFFGQGTRLTVV.

J is TRBJ1-2 and V is TRBV7-3, with D uncertain. The CDR3 has 13 amino acids. Germline V CDR1 and CDR2: SGHTA, FQGTGA. V lost 5 bases to trimming and J lost 0 bases, with 7 bases between them. The CDR3 is CASSPGTNYGYTF. The CDR3, as DNA: TGTGCCAGCAGCCCCGGAACTAACTATGGCTACACCTTC.

V usage is TRBV5-1 and J usage is TRBJ1-6, with D possibly TRBD1 on 5 matching bases. Germline values: CDR1 SGHRS, CDR2 YFSETQ. V shed 1 base and J shed 7 bases, with 18 bases lying between them. CDR3 length equals 17 residues. The CDR3 coding sequence is TGCGCCAGCAGCTTGAGTGGGAACAGAGGGACCAATTCACCCCTCCACTTT. This sequence encodes CASSLSGNRGTNSPLHF. The whole variable domain, remainder taken from reference TRBV5-1 and TRBJ1-6, is KAGVTQTPRYLIKTRGQQVTLSCSPISGHRSVSWYQQTPGQGLQFLFEYFSETQRNKGNFPGRFSGRQFSNSRSEMNVSTLELGDSALYLCASSLSGNRGTNSPLHFGNGTRLTVT.

The chain combines TRBV29-1 with TRBJ2-2; 10 bases are a match to TRBD1. V shed 4 bases, J shed 4 bases, and the junction held 3 bases outside the gene matches. CDR1 and CDR2 (germline): SQVTM, ANQGSEA. The CDR3 sequence is 14 residues long. CDR3 amino acids: CSVGRTGGTGELFF. Written as DNA, the CDR3 is TGCAGCGTTGGGAGGACAGGGGGCACCGGGGAGCTGTTTTTT.

The rearrangement uses TRBV6-5 and TRBJ1-3, with TRBD1 matching over 8 bases. Germline trimming cut 6 bases from V and 3 bases from J; bases unmatched to any gene: 7. Germline V gene sequence: CDR1 MNHEY, CDR2 SVGAGI. The CDR3 runs to 15 residues. The CDR3 sequence is CASRLQGALGNTIYF. The CDR3 DNA reads TGTGCCAGCAGATTGCAGGGGGCCCTTGGAAACACCATATATTTT.

This clone is a singleton in its sample. The chain combines TRBV9 with TRBJ1-1; D gene ambiguous. The V end was cut by 0 bases, the J end by 0 bases, with 9 bases between. The germline CDR1 and CDR2 sequences are SGDLS and YYNGEE. The CDR3 spans 15 residues. The CDR3 is CASSVVGRMNTEAFF. The CDR3 nucleotides read TGTGCCAGCAGCGTAGTAGGCAGGATGAACACTGAAGCTTTCTTT.

The rearrangement joins TRBV6-5 to TRBJ1-4; a possible D gene is TRBD1 (5 bases). V was shortened by 5 bases and J by 7 bases, with 11 bases between the two germline ends. CDR3 size: 13 residues. Looked up from germline, CDR1 is MNHEY and CDR2 is SVGAGI. The CDR3 DNA is TGTGCCAGCAGTGAACCGGGGGTTGAAAAACTGTTTTTT. This translates into CASSEPGVEKLFF.

Notes on this clone: An end of the junction does not agree with germline; a read error may underlie this. This CDR3 is also generated by other DNA sequences in the sample. V gene TRBV30 combines with J gene TRBJ1-6, with 8 bases identical to TRBD1. CDR3 length: 17 residues. Germline values: CDR1 GTSNPN, CDR2 SVGIG (reference sequence). The chain's CDR3 is CAWSGRDRSSYNSPLHF. Written as DNA, the CDR3 is TGTGCCTGGAGTGGTCGGGACAGGAGCTCCTATAACTCACCCCTCCACTTT.

This rearrangement joins TRBV7-2 to TRBJ1-3, with D unclear. This CDR3 has 16 residues. V lost 3 bases, J lost 0 bases, and 12 bases lay in between. Germline V gene lookup returns CDR1 SGHTA and CDR2 FQGNSA. The CDR3 DNA is TGTGCCAGCAGCTTGACCGGAGGGAGCTCTGGAAACACCATATATTTT. Translated: CASSLTGGSSGNTIYF.

The V gene is TRBV5-1, the J gene TRBJ2-5; 7 bases are a match to TRBD2. The CDR3 consists of 17 residues. CDR1 is SGHRS and CDR2 is YFSETQ in the germline V gene. V trimming: 0 bases; J trimming: 4 bases; junction bases outside the gene matches: 12. In DNA, the CDR3 is TGCGCCAGCAGCTTGGGGAATAGCGGGTCCGCCCTAGAGACCCAGTACTTC. Protein sequence: CASSLGNSGSALETQYF.

This chain uses TRBV5-6 with TRBJ2-2, with 8 nucleotides matching TRBD1. With 2 bases clipped from V and 5 bases from J, the junction kept 5 bases outside the gene matches. Germline V gene data show CDR1 as SGHDT and CDR2 as YYEEEE. The CDR3 is 15 amino acids. The CDR3 DNA is TGTGCCAGCAGCTTCAGGGGGCGCAGGACCGGGGAGCTGTTTTTT. Amino acids: CASSFRGRRTGELFF. Full variable domain (remainder filled in from reference TRBV5-6 and TRBJ2-2): DAGVTQSPTHLIKTRGQQVTLRCSPKSGHDTVSWYQQALGQGPQFIFQYYEEEERQRGNFPDRFSGHQFPNYSSELNVNALLLGDSALYLCASSFRGRRTGELFFGEGSRLTVL.

The V gene is TRBV7-3, the J gene TRBJ2-2; 9 bases align to TRBD2. The V gene end was trimmed by 4 bases and the J gene end by 3 bases; junction bases not matched to a gene: 6. The length of the CDR3 is 16 residues. CDR1 SGHTA and CDR2 FQGTGA come from the germline V gene. The CDR3 spells CASSSRTSVDTGELFF. In DNA form, the CDR3 reads TGTGCCAGCAGCTCCCGGACTAGCGTTGACACCGGGGAGCTGTTTTTT.

The rearrangement uses TRBV7-2 and TRBJ2-7, with TRBD2 identical over 8 bases. J lost 0 bases, V lost 5 bases, and 9 bases had no gene match. Looked up from germline, CDR1 is SGHTA and CDR2 is FQGNSA. CDR3 length: 16 residues. In nucleotides, the CDR3 is TGTGCCAGCAGCAGTAGAACTAGCGGCTTCTCCTACGAGCAGTACTTC. Translated, it gives CASSSRTSGFSYEQYF.

The chain uses TRBV27 and TRBJ2-3; 7 bases align to TRBD1. This CDR3 comprises 16 residues. Germline trimming cut 4 bases from V and 2 bases from J; bases unmatched to any gene: 9. From germline, CDR1 is MNHEY and CDR2 SMNVEV (reference sequence). The CDR3 loop is CASSSSRTGATDTQYF. In nucleotides, the CDR3 is TGTGCCAGCAGTTCTTCCCGGACAGGAGCCACAGATACGCAGTATTTT.

The chain has TRBV6-5 and TRBJ2-3; D tentatively fits TRBD1 or TRBD2 (5 bases each). There are 15 residues in the CDR3. Trimming cost V 4 bases and J 5 bases, with 16 bases left between them. The germline gives CDR1 MNHEY, CDR2 SVGAGI. The CDR3 DNA reads TGTGCCAGCAGTTCCCCTGGGGGATTTCAAGATACGCAGTATTTT. It codes for CASSSPGGFQDTQYF.

This rearrangement joins TRBV15 to TRBJ1-1; no clear D gene. The CDR3 totals 14 residues. Per the germline V gene, CDR1 is LNHNV and CDR2 is YYDKDF (reference sequence). The ends were cut back, 0 bases at V and 1 base at J, with 6 bases in the middle. CDR3 DNA sequence: TGTGCCACCAGCAGAGAGAGGGAGAACACTGAAGCTTTCTTT. Protein product: CATSRERENTEAFF.

This chain joins TRBV25-1 and TRBJ1-1; 7 bases map to TRBD1. Unmatched junction bases numbered 9, after V lost 3 bases and J lost 2 bases. This CDR3 is built from 16 residues. The germline V gene encodes CDR1 MGHDK and CDR2 SYGVNS. This CDR3 is CASSDPDGTANTEAFF. The DNA of the CDR3 is TGTGCCAGCAGTGACCCGGACGGGACAGCCAACACTGAAGCTTTCTTT.

The chain links TRBV9 to TRBJ2-7, with 7 bases aligning to TRBD1. This CDR3 spans 16 amino acids. Germline V gene lookup returns CDR1 SGDLS and CDR2 YYNGEE. The junction had 12 bases not matched to a gene; V was cut back by 0 bases and J by 6 bases. The CDR3: CASSVGVGGTVVEQYF. CDR3 sequence (DNA): TGTGCCAGCAGCGTAGGCGTGGGTGGGACAGTCGTCGAGCAGTACTTC.